This T cell receptor beta chain originates from a study of cytomegalovirus exposure and HLA in healthy donors. The study's findings and limits: Rates of TCR association differed by HLA locus in a later analysis, with DRB1 highest and HLA-C lowest.

Researchers ran the PCR with 60 Vbeta and 13 Jbeta primers. Method: immunoSEQ multiplex PCR; TCRdb's copy keeps in-frame clones and lacks some. The table has some 120,000 clones, more than 60% seen once. Details on this clone: The antigen is not known.

Germline CDR1 is MNHEY and CDR2 is SVGAGI. With V trimmed by 4 bases and J by 4 bases, 6 bases remained unmatched. The CDR3 consists of 15 residues. The clonotype originates from a woman aged 55 to 70 in good health and CMV-seropositive. J is TRBJ1-1 and V is TRBV6-5, with TRBD1 identical over 10 bases. The material sequenced was PBMCs. The CDR3 DNA sequence: TGTGCCAGCAGTTCGACAGGGGGCGCGGGCACTGAAGCTTTCTTT. Translation: CASSSTGGAGTEAFF.